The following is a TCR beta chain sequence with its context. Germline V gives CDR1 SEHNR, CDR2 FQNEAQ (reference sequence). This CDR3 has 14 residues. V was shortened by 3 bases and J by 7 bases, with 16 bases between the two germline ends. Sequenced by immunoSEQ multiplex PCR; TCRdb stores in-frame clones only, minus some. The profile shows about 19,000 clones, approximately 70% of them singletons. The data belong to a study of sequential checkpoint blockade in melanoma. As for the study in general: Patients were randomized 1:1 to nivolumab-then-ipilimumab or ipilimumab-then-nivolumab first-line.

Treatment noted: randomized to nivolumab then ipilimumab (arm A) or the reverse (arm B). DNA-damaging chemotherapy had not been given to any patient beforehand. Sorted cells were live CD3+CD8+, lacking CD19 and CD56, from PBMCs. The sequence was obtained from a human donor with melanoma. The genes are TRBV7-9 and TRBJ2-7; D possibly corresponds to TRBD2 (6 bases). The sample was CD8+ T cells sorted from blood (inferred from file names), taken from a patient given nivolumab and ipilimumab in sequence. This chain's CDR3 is CASSFRDSPMEQYF. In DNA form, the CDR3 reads TGTGCCAGCAGCTTCCGGGACTCCCCTATGGAGCAGTACTTC.